Each of the 10 T cell receptor beta chains below was sequenced from the same sample in a study of radiation and T cells in renal cell carcinoma (dated by TCRdb to 2019 to 2021). Preparation of the library involved the immunoSEQ multiplex PCR assay. Here the immuneACCESS table is served through TCRdb, limited to in-frame sequences with V and J called. Missing clones are a known gap in these copies; in checked studies unresolved V genes cover under half, and the rest lacks a known reason. This sample comprises 110,000 to 150,000 clones, over 80% of them detected only once. Roughly 25% of the sample rests with the top ten. In the paper's terms, the time point label means: baseline pretreatment blood. In light of the paper, this sample's treatment or condition label describes: 15 Gy SBRT to primary tumor, nephrectomy 4 weeks later. The specimen was blood, collected from a patient whose treatment included radiotherapy and nephrectomy. These receptors were obtained from a woman between 50 and 59 years old with renal cell carcinoma.

The rearrangement joins TRBV20-1 to TRBJ2-5, with unresolved D. The germline gives CDR1 DFQATT, CDR2 SNEGSKA (reference sequence). The V end was cut by 4 bases, the J end by 5 bases, with 5 bases between. The CDR3 contains 10 residues. The CDR3 is CSAIRETQYF. DNA of the CDR3: TGCAGTGCTATCCGGGAGACCCAGTACTTC.

This clone was detected only once. Germline is not matched at one junction end, which may reflect a read error. This chain joins TRBV7-2 and TRBJ1-2; 7 bases fit TRBD1. The CDR3 runs 14 residues. Germline V CDR1 and CDR2: SGHTA, FQGNSA. CDR3 in DNA: TGTGCCAGCAGCCAAGGACAGGCTAATTATGGCTACACCTTC. Residues: CASSQGQANYGYTF.

The chain links TRBV2 to TRBJ2-6; D is uncertain. This CDR3 spans 13 amino acids. Germline CDR1 reads SNHLY; CDR2 reads FYNNEI. The germline V and J ends were trimmed by 2 bases and 3 bases, with 2 bases remaining between them. The CDR3 DNA follows: TGTGCCAGCAGTGAATTTGGGGCCAACGTCCTGACTTTC. Translated, it gives CASSEFGANVLTF. Filled out from reference TRBV2 and TRBJ2-6, the complete variable domain reads EPEVTQTPSHQVTQMGQEVILRCVPISNHLYFYWYRQILGQKVEFLVSFYNNEISEKSEIFDDQFSVERPDGSNFTLKIRSTKLEDSAMYFCASSEFGANVLTFGAGSRLTVL.

This clone appeared a single time. The chain is built from TRBV6-1 and TRBJ2-7; D remains unclear. The CDR3 loop spans 13 amino acids. V gave up 1 base and J gave up 3 bases, with 7 bases separating them. The germline CDR1 and CDR2 sequences are MNHNS and SASEGT. The CDR3 protein is CASSEGVDYEQYF. The CDR3 nucleotides read TGTGCCAGCAGTGAAGGCGTAGACTACGAGCAGTACTTC.

V and J are TRBV7-8 and TRBJ2-1; D might be TRBD1 (6 bases). Per the germline V gene, CDR1 is SGHVS and CDR2 is FQNEAQ. CDR3 length: 13 amino acids. The V end lost 6 bases, the J end lost 3 bases, and 9 bases lay between the germline ends. Here the CDR3 DNA reads TGTGCCAGCAGGGTACAGGGCTACAATGAGCAGTTCTTC. Its translation is CASRVQGYNEQFF.

The J gene is TRBJ2-7, the V gene TRBV6-5, with D maybe TRBD2 (7 bases). The CDR3 is 15 amino acids. V was trimmed by 6 bases and J by 2 bases, leaving 17 bases between them. CDR1 MNHEY and CDR2 SVGAGI come from the germline V gene. The CDR3 DNA reads as TGTGCCAGCAGGCGCGAGGGGGGGCCCGCCTACGAGCAGTACTTC. This gives the protein CASRREGGPAYEQYF.

This clone has a single count. The CDR3, as DNA: TGTGCCATCAGTGAGTCGGCCAGCGGGGATTCCGGGGAGACCCAGTACTTC. Translation gives CAISESASGDSGETQYF. The chain has TRBV10-3 and TRBJ2-5; 7 positions agree with TRBD2. The germline CDR1 and CDR2 sequences are ENHRY and SYGVKD. The trim removed 0 bases at V and 5 bases at J, leaving 12 bases unmatched. The CDR3 loop spans 17 amino acids.

V and J are TRBV7-2 and TRBJ1-3, with D tentatively TRBD1 (5 bases). The CDR3 totals 14 residues. The V gene's germline CDR1 is SGHTA and CDR2 FQGNSA. V was pared by 2 bases and J by 2 bases, with 7 bases between. CDR3 amino acids: CASSLMTAGNTIYF. CDR3 DNA: TGTGCCAGCAGCTTAATGACAGCTGGAAACACCATATATTTT.

V usage is TRBV6-4 and J usage is TRBJ2-7; 8 positions match TRBD2. The junction had 18 bases not matched to a gene; V was cut back by 4 bases and J by 1 base. The CDR3 length is 19 residues. Germline lookup yields CDR1 MRHNA and CDR2 SNTAGT. The CDR3 loop reads CASSGLSGTLKSQSYEQYF. The CDR3 DNA sequence: TGTGCCAGCAGTGGTCTTAGCGGGACACTCAAATCACAATCCTACGAGCAGTACTTC.

This chain uses TRBV7-2 with TRBJ2-7; a weak D match, TRBD2 (5 bases). Germline V lookup: CDR1 SGHTA, CDR2 FQGNSA. This CDR3 region has 12 residues. Trimming shortened V by 3 bases and J by 6 bases, and 9 bases separated the two germline ends. Here the CDR3 reads CASSFGVGEQYF. CDR3 coding DNA: TGTGCCAGCAGCTTCGGGGTTGGCGAGCAGTACTTC.